This T cell receptor beta chain was profiled in a study of shared clonotypes between healthy human individuals. General study results and limits: The sharing of roughly 5% of naive CD4 clonotypes was seen across a handful of donors. Generally, naive subsets came out with larger estimated richness than memory subsets.

Healthy and HIV-negative, the adult donors had no recent acute infections or vaccinations. A word on this clone: What it binds is unknown.

This table comes from immunoSEQ multiplex PCR, and its TCRdb copy is limited to in-frame clones, with some not included. The sample holds 2 million to 2.5 million clones, just under 95% seen once. The sample was naive CD4+ T cells from PBMCs. Subset indicated: CD45RA+ positively selected. This clonotype was sampled from a man aged 18 to 30 in good health. Some clones in this sample may be carry-over from other donors' samples.

DNA for the CDR3: TGCGCCAGCAGCCCAATGGACAGTGACCGATTAGCTTTCTTT. Translated: CASSPMDSDRLAFF. The chain is built from TRBV5-1 and TRBJ1-1; D possibly corresponds to TRBD1 (6 bases). Trimming took 4 bases from V and 10 from J, leaving 20 bases between them. This CDR3 is built from 14 residues. Germline V lookup: CDR1 SGHRS, CDR2 YFSETQ.